The TCR beta chain under discussion was sequenced for a study of T cell changes during pregnancy in multiple sclerosis. Clones were sequenced by immunoSEQ multiplex PCR, and TCRdb holds only the in-frame ones, with some missing. The sample records approximately 38,000 clones, 75% to 95% being singletons. This CDR3 spans 15 amino acids. Per the germline V gene, CDR1 is SGHNT and CDR2 is YENEEA. V gave up 5 bases and J gave up 2 bases, with 15 bases separating them. This TCR was sampled from a female donor with multiple sclerosis, enrolled in a pregnancy study. The source was CD8+ T cells from peripheral blood mononuclear cells, collected in the second trimester of pregnancy. The rearrangement uses TRBV11-3 and TRBJ2-5, with D maybe TRBD1 (5 bases). CDR3 in amino acids: CASSLRGDGQETQYF. DNA for the CDR3: TGTGCCAGCAGCCTTAGGGGTGACGGACAAGAGACCCAGTACTTC.